This T cell receptor beta chain originates from a study of T-cell memory formation after mild COVID-19. Using constant-segment primers, 5'RACE produced TCR alpha and TCR beta cDNA libraries carrying sample barcodes and UMIs. MiXCR, run by TCRdb on the 5' RACE reads, gives a single entry per CDR3 protein. The table includes approximately 150,000 distinct CDR3 sequences, over 6% detected once. This clonotype was observed a handful of times. Its target is not known. Findings of the study overall: Among clones contracting day 15 to 85, CD4/CD8 was balanced, whereas later expanders leaned CD4+. Confirmation of SARS-CoV-2 specificity was lacking for second-wave clones peaking day 37. Some responding clones appeared in pre-infection memory, suggesting cross-reactive memory joined.

This TCR was sampled from an adult woman who had mild COVID-19 (a few samples of this study predate the infection). Cell type and time point are not known. The material sequenced was PBMCs or a T cell subset sorted from them (not recorded which).

CDR3 sequence (DNA): TGCAGCGTGTGGACAGGGACCAATCAGCCCCAGCATTTT. It yields the protein CSVWTGTNQPQHF. This sequence joins TRBV29-1 and TRBJ1-5, with 8 bases aligning to TRBD1. Germline CDR1 SQVTM, CDR2 ANQGSEA. The CDR3 extends over 13 amino acids. With V trimmed by 6 bases and J by 3 bases, 4 bases remained unmatched. The variable domain in full, with the rest retrieved from reference TRBV29-1 and TRBJ1-5, is SAVISQKPSRDICQRGTSLTIQCQVDSQVTMMFWYRQQPGQSLTLIATANQGSEATYESGFVIDKFPISRPNLTFSTLTVSNMSPEDSSIYLCSVWTGTNQPQHFGDGTRLSIL.